Listed below are T cell receptor beta chains from one sample, sequenced in a study of cytomegalovirus exposure and HLA in healthy donors. The protocol was immunoSEQ multiplex PCR, while the TCRdb copy is restricted to in-frame clones and leaves out a portion. The table records roughly 190,000 clones, more than 65% of them present only once. The sample comprised PBMCs. These receptor sequences come from a woman in her 30s in good health and CMV-seronegative. The CDR3 runs from the conserved cysteine through the conserved F or W. A D gene is named only where the DNA matches it firmly. The size of a clone is reported for some rows only, either as once, few or many, or as a class for expanded clones.

v_call	j_call	d_call	clone_size	cdr3_nt	cdr3_aa
TRBV5-5	TRBJ2-5	.	.	TGTGCCAGCAGCTTGGACGGCAAGACTACCCAGTACTTC	CASSLDGKTTQYF
TRBV19	TRBJ2-3	TRBD2	.	TGTGCCAGTAGCCGGCGGGAGTACACAGATACGCAGTATTTT	CASSRREYTDTQYF
TRBV5-6	TRBJ1-5	.	.	TGTGCCAGCAGCCCTAATGGGGGGGAGAAGCCCCAGCATTTT	CASSPNGGEKPQHF
TRBV5-1	TRBJ2-7	.	.	TGCGCCAGCAGCCCCGGTTCCTCCTACGAGCAGTACTTC	CASSPGSSYEQYF
TRBV5-6	TRBJ2-7	.	.	TGTGCCAGCAGCTGGGGGGTGACAGGGCTCTACGAGCAGTACTTC	CASSWGVTGLYEQYF
TRBV6-6	TRBJ2-7	TRBD1	few	TGTGCCAGCAGAAGTGGACAGGGGGTCTCCTACGAGCAGTACTTC	CASRSGQGVSYEQYF
TRBV4-1	TRBJ1-4	.	.	TGCGCCAGCAGCCAGCTTTTTCCGGGACACCGGTTTTTT	CASSQLFPGHRFF
TRBV15	TRBJ2-2	.	.	TGTGCCACCAGCAGAGATCACGCGAGCCGGGAAGGGACCGGGGAGCTGTTTTTT	CATSRDHASREGTGELFF
TRBV5-8	TRBJ2-7	TRBD1	.	TGTGCCAGCAGCGTGTGGGACAGGGTCTACGAGCAGTACTTC	CASSVWDRVYEQYF
TRBV2	TRBJ1-6	.	once	TGTGCCAGCAGCCTCACCGGGTCTATTTCTTCACCCCTCCACTTT	CASSLTGSISSPLHF
TRBV4-3	TRBJ1-4	TRBD1	few	TGCGCCAGCAGCCCCAGGTCCGGGACAGGGGGCGAAAAACTGTTTTTT	CASSPRSGTGGEKLFF
TRBV11-2	TRBJ1-5	.	.	TGTGCCAGCAGCTTACATTCAGTGAGCAATCAGCCCCAGCATTTT	CASSLHSVSNQPQHF
TRBV5-1	TRBJ2-7	TRBD2	once	TGCGCCAGCAGCTCCAATAGCGGGAGCTTATACGAGCAGTACTTC	CASSSNSGSLYEQYF
TRBV25-1	TRBJ2-7	TRBD1	few	TGTGCCAGCAGTGACCTAGACAGGGGCTACGAGCAGTACTTC	CASSDLDRGYEQYF
TRBV6-1	TRBJ1-1	.	.	TGTGCCAGCAGTGTGGGGAGTACGGCAGGCATGAACACTGAAGCTTTCTTT	CASSVGSTAGMNTEAFF
TRBV19	TRBJ1-2	.	few	TGTGCCAGTAGTGCTAACAGGGCGAACTATGGCTACACCTTC	CASSANRANYGYTF
TRBV11-2	TRBJ2-5	.	.	TGTGCCTGTCACAGGGCTGATGGGGCCCAGTACTTC	CACHRADGAQYF
TRBV7-3	TRBJ2-3	.	.	TGTGCCAGCAGCCCTTCGGGGTTTGGCACAGATACGCAGTATTTT	CASSPSGFGTDTQYF
TRBV4-2	TRBJ1-6	TRBD1	.	TGTGCCAGCAGCCAAGCAGGGACAGGCTCTAATTCACCCCTCCACTTT	CASSQAGTGSNSPLHF
TRBV7-8	TRBJ2-2	.	.	TGTGCCAGCAGCTTATTGAGTCAGGCGAACACCGGGGAGCTGTTTTTT	CASSLLSQANTGELFF
TRBV7-2	TRBJ1-1	.	.	TGTGCCAGCCGATTCCCCGGGGTTCCGGTTACTGAAGCTTTCTTT	CASRFPGVPVTEAFF
TRBV2	TRBJ2-7	.	.	TGTGCCAGCAGTGAAGCGGGACTCATACTCTCCTACGAGCAGTACTTC	CASSEAGLILSYEQYF
TRBV10-3	TRBJ2-5	TRBD2	once	TGTGCCATCAGTAGGGTAGCGGGAGGACAAGAGACCCAGTACTTC	CAISRVAGGQETQYF
TRBV5-6	TRBJ1-3	TRBD1	few	TGTGCCAGCAGCTCATGGACAGGGCCAATATATTTT	CASSSWTGPIYF
TRBV5-1	TRBJ2-7	.	.	TGCGCCAGCAGCTTGGTGGACAACTCCTACGAGCAGTACTTC	CASSLVDNSYEQYF
TRBV2	TRBJ1-1	TRBD1	.	TGTGCCAGCAGGCGGGACAGTCGGTCCACTGAAGCTTTCTTT	CASRRDSRSTEAFF